Presented here are 11 T cell receptor beta chains from one specimen sequenced in a study of T cell responses to AZD1222 COVID-19 vaccine. This table comes from immunoSEQ multiplex PCR, and its TCRdb copy is limited to in-frame clones, with some not included. This repertoire shows over 100,000 clones, approximately 88% found once; its top ten account for 8% to 9%. This specimen consisted of peripheral blood, obtained on day 0 of AZD1222 vaccination. The receptors were sampled from an adult in good health.

V gene TRBV28 combines with J gene TRBJ2-2; D is ambiguous. This CDR3 contains 12 residues. V shed 4 bases and J shed 7 bases, with 7 bases lying between them. CDR1 is MDHEN and CDR2 is SYDVKM in the germline V gene. The CDR3, as DNA: TGTGCCAGCAGTTACGCTGGCGGGGAGCTGTTTTTT. This encodes CASSYAGGELFF.

The chain is built from TRBV6-5 and TRBJ1-6; D is unclear. Looked up from germline, CDR1 is MNHEY and CDR2 is SVGAGI. Trimming stripped 5 bases from V and 7 bases from J, with 15 bases between. This CDR3 is 15 amino acids long. The CDR3 nucleotides are TGTGCCAGCAGTACGAGGAAGGCAGCGAATTCACCCCTCCACTTT. Translation gives CASSTRKAANSPLHF.

The CDR3 region is CATSPGHATDTGELFF. The CDR3 DNA follows: TGTGCCACCAGCCCAGGTCATGCGACAGACACCGGGGAGCTGTTTTTT. V and J are TRBV15 and TRBJ2-2; D possibly corresponds to TRBD1 (5 bases). The CDR3 is 16 residues long. The V and J ends lost 5 bases and 3 bases respectively, with 16 bases between them. CDR1 and CDR2 (germline): LNHNV, YYDKDF (reference sequence).

The CDR3 DNA is TGTGCCAGCAGCCAATCCCGGGATATCCTTCGACTCTCTGGAAACACCATATATTTT. It translates to CASSQSRDILRLSGNTIYF. The rearrangement links TRBV16 to TRBJ1-3; D uncertain. V dropped 0 bases and J dropped 0 bases, with 18 bases sitting between them. CDR3 length: 19 residues. CDR1 KGHSY and CDR2 FQNENV come from the germline V gene. The full variable domain, rest sourced from reference TRBV16 and TRBJ1-3, is GEEVAQTPKHLVRGEGQKAKLYCAPIKGHSYVFWYQQVLKNEFKFLISFQNENVFDETGMPKERFSAKCLPNSPCSLEIQATKLEDSAVYFCASSQSRDILRLSGNTIYFGEGSWLTVV.

This chain links TRBV28 with TRBJ2-1; 14 bases line up with TRBD2. This CDR3 spans 13 amino acids. Per germline, CDR1 MDHEN and CDR2 SYDVKM. The trim removed 10 bases at V and 12 bases at J, leaving 8 bases unmatched. CDR3 amino acids: CAIPGLAGVGQFF. In DNA form, the CDR3 reads TGTGCCATTCCGGGACTAGCGGGAGTGGGGCAGTTCTTC. The full variable domain, with the rest looked up from reference TRBV28 and TRBJ2-1, is DVKVTQSSRYLVKRTGEKVFLECVQDMDHENMFWYRQDPGLGLRLIYFSYDVKMKEKGDIPEGYSVSREKKERFSLILESASTNQTSMYLCAIPGLAGVGQFFGPGTRLTVL.

This chain uses TRBV6-5 with TRBJ1-1; 7 bases align to TRBD1. The V segment lost 5 bases and the J segment 5 bases; nucleotides outside the gene matches: 11. The CDR3 has 15 amino acids. Germline CDR1 and CDR2: MNHEY and SVGAGI. The CDR3 region has the DNA TGTGCCAGCAGTAGACGGACAGGAATGGGGACTGAAGCTTTCTTT. This encodes CASSRRTGMGTEAFF.

The chain employs TRBV29-1 and TRBJ2-3; no reliable D call. Germline CDR1 and CDR2: SQVTM and ANQGSEA. Trimming cost V 2 bases and J 5 bases, with 8 bases left between them. The CDR3 has 12 residues. CDR3 protein: CSVEMAVDTQYF. In DNA form, the CDR3 reads TGCAGCGTTGAAATGGCGGTAGATACGCAGTATTTT.

The chain is built from TRBV5-4 and TRBJ2-2; D perhaps matches TRBD2 (6 bases). Germline lookup yields CDR1 SGHNT and CDR2 YYREEE (reference sequence). The CDR3 consists of 18 residues. The V end was cut by 0 bases, the J end by 1 base, with 16 bases between. In nucleotides, the CDR3 is TGTGCCAGCAGCTTGGTGGGTGCGCTTAGCGGGAACACCGGGGAGCTGTTTTTT. This sequence encodes CASSLVGALSGNTGELFF.

The rearrangement joins TRBV2 to TRBJ1-6; D is ambiguous. From germline, CDR1 is SNHLY and CDR2 FYNNEI. The ends were cut back, 8 bases at V and 7 bases at J, with 15 bases in the middle. The CDR3 is 14 residues long. CDR3 sequence: CASGRQAVNSPLHF. CDR3 in DNA: TGTGCCAGCGGACGGCAGGCCGTGAATTCACCCCTCCACTTT.

The chain has TRBV5-8 and TRBJ2-7, with D perhaps being TRBD1 or TRBD2 (5 bases each). V lost 0 bases and J 4 bases, leaving 17 bases between the germline ends. The CDR3 contains 16 residues. Germline V gives CDR1 SGHTS, CDR2 YDEGEE. The CDR3 sequence is CASSLDGTLSFYEQYF. CDR3 nucleotide sequence: TGTGCCAGCAGCTTGGACGGGACCCTCTCATTTTACGAGCAGTACTTC.

The rearrangement joins TRBV7-2 to TRBJ2-7; 11 positions match TRBD2. Losses at the gene ends were 7 bases for V and 5 bases for J; bases not matched to a gene: 13. The CDR3 covers 16 residues. Germline CDR1 and CDR2: SGHTA and FQGNSA. In nucleotides, the CDR3 is TGTGCCAGCACCGCAACTCCCGGGACTAGCGGACACGAGCAGTACTTC. Protein product: CASTATPGTSGHEQYF.